These 24 T cell receptor beta chains were all obtained from the same sample, sequenced in a study of a mutant IDH1 vaccine in newly diagnosed glioma. Time point given: week 47, end of study. Vaccination comprised doses that each held 300 ug of mutant IDH1 20-mer peptide, plus topical imiquimod. The method was immunoSEQ multiplex PCR; TCRdb's version includes in-frame clones alone and lacks a portion of them. The sample consists of fewer than 60,000 clones, about two thirds of them appearing once. For these TCRs, the target antigens are not known. Specimen: peripheral blood mononuclear cells (PBMCs), collected from a glioma patient whose treatment included an IDH1 peptide vaccine. The receptor set was obtained from a man aged 35 to 55 with glioma. Some clones in this sample may be carry-over from other donors' samples.

V usage is TRBV6-5 and J usage is TRBJ1-6; D remains ambiguous. The CDR3 has 16 residues. Germline loops: CDR1 MNHEY, CDR2 SVGAGI. Trimming pared 4 bases from V and 4 bases from J, leaving 14 bases between. CDR3 sequence (DNA): TGTGCCAGCAGTTCCCGACGGACGGGGTATAATTCACCCCTCCACTTT. Translation gives CASSSRRTGYNSPLHF.

This clone was found a few times. V gene TRBV27 combines with J gene TRBJ1-2; no definite D call. The ends were cut back, 5 bases at V and 2 bases at J, with 12 bases in the middle. Germline V gene sequence: CDR1 MNHEY, CDR2 SMNVEV (reference sequence). This CDR3 is built from 14 residues. Here the CDR3 reads CASSPQQRNYGYTF. CDR3 bases: TGTGCCAGCAGTCCTCAACAGAGAAACTATGGCTACACCTTC.

The genes are TRBV7-2 and TRBJ1-2; 8 bases agree with TRBD1. The CDR3 sequence is 14 residues long. The germline CDR1 and CDR2 sequences are SGHTA and FQGNSA. With 6 bases clipped from V and 6 bases from J, the junction kept 9 bases outside the gene matches. CDR3 protein: CASSYTTGVNGYTF. The CDR3 region has the DNA TGTGCCAGCAGTTACACGACAGGGGTGAATGGCTACACCTTC.

This sequence joins TRBV10-3 and TRBJ1-5; 8 bases map to TRBD1. The V and J ends lost 4 bases and 1 base, in that order; junction bases with no gene match: 0. Looked up from germline, CDR1 is ENHRY and CDR2 is SYGVKD. The CDR3 has 14 residues. The CDR3 DNA is TGTGCCATCAGTGGACAGGGGAGCAATCAGCCCCAGCATTTT. Its translation: CAISGQGSNQPQHF.

The gene calls are TRBV7-9 and TRBJ1-5; TRBD1 might be the D (5 bases). The CDR3 runs to 13 residues. Germline V gene sequence: CDR1 SEHNR, CDR2 FQNEAQ (reference sequence). Trimming left V 7 bases short and J 3 bases short, with 10 bases between. The CDR3 loop reads CASTAGPNQPQHF. CDR3 nucleotides: TGTGCCAGCACCGCAGGGCCCAATCAGCCCCAGCATTTT.

The gene calls are TRBV5-3 and TRBJ2-3; 9 bases agree with TRBD1. TRBV5-3 is treated as an ORF (open reading frame) with a function not yet certain. The CDR3 is made up of 17 amino acids. Losses at the gene ends were 2 bases for V and 2 bases for J; bases not matched to a gene: 9. CDR3 residues: CARSLQGAALNTDTQYF. The CDR3 DNA sequence: TGTGCCAGAAGCTTACAGGGGGCGGCACTTAACACAGATACGCAGTATTTT.

The chain has TRBV18 and TRBJ2-3; D uncertain. Trimming pared 2 bases from V and 2 bases from J, leaving 11 bases between. CDR3 size: 15 residues. The germline V gene encodes CDR1 KGHSH and CDR2 LQKENI. The CDR3 reads CASSPVSELTDTQYF. The CDR3 coding sequence is TGTGCCAGCTCACCAGTCTCCGAGCTCACAGATACGCAGTATTTT. The variable domain in full, with the rest retrieved from reference TRBV18 and TRBJ2-3, is NAGVMQNPRHLVRRRGQEARLRCSPMKGHSHVYWYRQLPEEGLKFMVYLQKENIIDESGMPKERFSAEFPKEGPSILRIQQVVRGDSAAYFCASSPVSELTDTQYFGPGTRLTVL.

The J gene is TRBJ1-2, the V gene TRBV5-8, with TRBD1 matching over 7 bases. The CDR3 has 15 amino acids. The junction had 10 bases not matched to a gene; V was cut back by 4 bases and J by 4 bases. In germline, CDR1 is SGHTS, CDR2 YDEGEE. CDR3 nucleotide sequence: TGTGCCAGCAGCGCGAGGGGGCGCCGGAGCTATGGCTACACCTTC. It is translated as CASSARGRRSYGYTF.

This chain links TRBV30 with TRBJ1-6, with TRBD1 matching over 7 bases. The CDR3 has 14 amino acids. The V and J ends lost 3 bases and 5 bases, in that order; junction bases with no gene match: 4. From germline, CDR1 is GTSNPN and CDR2 SVGIG (reference sequence). The CDR3 sequence: CAWRTGTDNSPLHF. In DNA form, the CDR3 reads TGTGCCTGGAGGACCGGGACAGATAATTCACCCCTCCACTTT. Using reference TRBV30 and TRBJ1-6 for the parts outside the CDR3, the full variable domain is SQTIHQWPATLVQPVGSPLSLECTVEGTSNPNLYWYRQAAGRGLQLLFYSVGIGQISSEVPQNLSASRPQDRQFILSSKKLLLSDSGFYLCAWRTGTDNSPLHFGNGTRLTVT.

This clone occurred a few times. This chain joins TRBV5-6 and TRBJ2-5, with 8 bases identical to TRBD2. This CDR3 comprises 15 residues. The germline V gene encodes CDR1 SGHDT and CDR2 YYEEEE. V dropped 4 bases and J dropped 1; count of bases not matched to a gene: 6. The DNA for the CDR3 is TGTGCCAGCAGCGGCGGACTAGCCTTCCAAGAGACCCAGTACTTC. Amino acid sequence: CASSGGLAFQETQYF. Full variable domain (rest looked up from reference TRBV5-6 and TRBJ2-5): DAGVTQSPTHLIKTRGQQVTLRCSPKSGHDTVSWYQQALGQGPQFIFQYYEEEERQRGNFPDRFSGHQFPNYSSELNVNALLLGDSALYLCASSGGLAFQETQYFGPGTRLLVL.

J is TRBJ2-2 and V is TRBV21-1; the table's TRBD1 call for D was not verified on the DNA. TRBV21-1 has pseudogene status. CDR3 size: 13 residues. CDR3 nucleotide sequence: TGTGCCAGCAGCAGCACAGGGGCCGGGGAGCTGTTTTTT. It yields the protein CASSSTGAGELFF.

The chain has TRBV6-6 and TRBJ1-1; D perhaps matches TRBD1 (5 bases). This CDR3 has 13 amino acids. Deletions cut 0 bases from V and 7 bases from J, with 9 bases between. CDR1 MNHNY and CDR2 SVGAGI come from the germline V gene (reference sequence). Here the CDR3 DNA reads TGTGCCAGCAGTTACTCCTCGGGGGGTGAAGCTTTCTTT. This codes for CASSYSSGGEAFF.

The V call is TRBV5-1, the J call TRBJ2-5; D is undetermined. Per the germline V gene, CDR1 is SGHRS and CDR2 is YFSETQ. Trimming pared 3 bases from V and 4 bases from J, leaving 13 bases between. The CDR3 length is 14 residues. DNA of the CDR3: TGCGCCAGCAGCTCCTTTCGCTCCCTAGAGACCCAGTACTTC. It encodes CASSSFRSLETQYF.

This clone was counted between two and nine times. The genes are TRBV2 and TRBJ1-2, with D maybe TRBD1 (6 bases). Trimming took 4 bases from V and 4 from J, leaving 16 bases between them. This CDR3 is built from 15 residues. CDR1 is SNHLY, CDR2 FYNNEI, per germline. CDR3 bases: TGTGCCAGCAGTGTGAGGAGGGGGGCGAGCTATGGCTACACCTTC. This translates into CASSVRRGASYGYTF.

The V call is TRBV9, the J call TRBJ2-2; D gene ambiguous. Germline V gene lookup returns CDR1 SGDLS and CDR2 YYNGEE. V shed 4 bases and J shed 6 bases, with 7 bases lying between them. CDR3 size: 12 residues. The CDR3 sequence is CASSLSPGELFF. Written as DNA, the CDR3 is TGTGCCAGCAGCTTGTCCCCCGGGGAGCTGTTTTTT.

This chain connects TRBV27 to TRBJ1-6, with D unclear. The CDR3 is made up of 16 amino acids. Trimming stripped 3 bases from V and 6 bases from J, with 15 bases between. Germline CDR1 and CDR2: MNHEY and SMNVEV (reference sequence). This CDR3 is CASSLRPHGRNSPLHF. The CDR3 DNA follows: TGTGCCAGCAGTTTGAGGCCCCACGGACGTAATTCACCCCTCCACTTT.

This clone occurred a few times. The chain joins TRBV6-5 to TRBJ1-5; no definite D call. Germline values: CDR1 MNHEY, CDR2 SVGAGI. V was clipped by 3 bases and J by 1 base, with 7 bases between them. This CDR3 spans 14 amino acids. This chain's CDR3 is CASSYGRSNQPQHF. In DNA, the CDR3 is TGTGCCAGCAGTTATGGGCGAAGCAATCAGCCCCAGCATTTT.

The CDR3, as DNA: TGCAGCGCGGGCATGGTGGGTGGCACTGAAGCTTTCTTT. It translates to CSAGMVGGTEAFF. This chain joins TRBV29-1 and TRBJ1-1; no clear D. The CDR3 is 13 amino acids. Germline CDR1 reads SQVTM; CDR2 reads ANQGSEA. The V and J ends lost 7 bases and 4 bases respectively, with 16 bases between them.

The V gene is TRBV5-1, the J gene TRBJ2-1; D gene ambiguous. CDR3 size: 13 residues. Per germline, CDR1 SGHRS and CDR2 YFSETQ. Trimming took off 8 bases at V and 0 bases at J, with 9 bases between the two ends. CDR3 sequence: CASSPSSYNEQFF. DNA for the CDR3: TGCGCCAGTAGCCCCAGCTCCTACAATGAGCAGTTCTTC. Complete variable domain (other parts from reference TRBV5-1 and TRBJ2-1): KAGVTQTPRYLIKTRGQQVTLSCSPISGHRSVSWYQQTPGQGLQFLFEYFSETQRNKGNFPGRFSGRQFSNSRSEMNVSTLELGDSALYLCASSPSSYNEQFFGPGTRLTVL.

The chain couples TRBV19 to TRBJ1-5, with TRBD1 matching 7 bases. After removal of 5 bases from V and 4 bases from J, the junction contained 5 bases not matched to a gene. The CDR3 has 14 amino acids. Germline CDR1 is LNHDA and CDR2 is SQIVND (reference sequence). As DNA, the CDR3 is TGTGCCAGTAGTCTCCCAGGGGGGAATCAGCCCCAGCATTTT. Protein product: CASSLPGGNQPQHF. The whole variable domain, filled in from reference TRBV19 and TRBJ1-5, reads DGGITQSPKYLFRKEGQNVTLSCEQNLNHDAMYWYRQDPGQGLRLIYYSQIVNDFQKGDIAEGYSVSREKKESFPLTVTSAQKNPTAFYLCASSLPGGNQPQHFGDGTRLSIL.

The V call is TRBV4-1, the J call TRBJ2-5, with 9 bases matching TRBD1. This CDR3 spans 17 amino acids. V gave up 5 bases and J gave up 0 bases; unmatched junction bases: 10. CDR1 is MGHRA and CDR2 is YSYEKL in the germline V gene. CDR3 sequence (DNA): TGCGCCAGCAGCGTCTCCTGGACAGGGGCAAACCAAGAGACCCAGTACTTC. Translation: CASSVSWTGANQETQYF.

The chain joins TRBV5-6 to TRBJ2-7; a possible D gene is TRBD1 (5 bases). V was pared by 0 bases and J by 5 bases, with 9 bases between. This CDR3 spans 13 amino acids. The germline V gene encodes CDR1 SGHDT and CDR2 YYEEEE. DNA of the CDR3: TGTGCCAGCAGCTTGGCGCCCAGGGACGAGCAGTACTTC. Translation gives CASSLAPRDEQYF.

This chain uses TRBV2 with TRBJ1-2; 10 bases match TRBD1. This CDR3 is built from 14 residues. From germline, CDR1 is SNHLY and CDR2 FYNNEI. The ends lost 7 bases at V and 4 bases at J; junction bases unmatched: 6. CDR3 nucleotides: TGTGCCAGCAAGGGGACAGGGGCTGGCTATGGCTACACCTTC. Translation gives CASKGTGAGYGYTF.

Ten or more counts support this clone. The same CDR3 can be traced to other DNA sequences in this sample. This chain connects TRBV7-9 to TRBJ1-3; 10 bases agree with TRBD1. The germline V gene encodes CDR1 SEHNR and CDR2 FQNEAQ (reference sequence). Trimming cost V 5 bases and J 2 bases; bases outside gene matches: 3. This CDR3 region has 15 residues. The CDR3 bases are TGTGCCAGCAGCCGACAGGGGGCGGCTGGAAACACCATATATTTT. Encoded protein: CASSRQGAAGNTIYF.